This TCR beta chain originates from a study of cytomegalovirus exposure and HLA in healthy donors. Among the 120 subjects of the validation cohort, separate from the approximately 670-subject first cohort, were the donors. Sequencing used immunoSEQ multiplex PCR; TCRdb keeps in-frame clones, though not all of them. This repertoire shows 110,000 to 150,000 clones, about 90% found once; its top ten account for about 6.6%. The CDR3 is 11 amino acids. V lost 6 bases to trimming and J lost 13 bases, with 12 bases between them. The germline CDR1 and CDR2 sequences are MNHEY and SMNVEV (reference sequence).

The source material was PBMCs. The sequence was collected from a woman aged 25 to 39 in good health and CMV-seropositive. The gene calls are TRBV27 and TRBJ1-4, with D unclear. The CDR3 here is CASSDNSILFF. The CDR3 DNA sequence: TGTGCCAGCAGCGATAATAGCATACTGTTTTTT. Complete variable domain (other parts from reference TRBV27 and TRBJ1-4): EAQVTQNPRYLITVTGKKLTVTCSQNMNHEYMSWYRQDPGLGLRQIYYSMNVEVTDKGDVPEGYKVSRKEKRNFPLILESPSPNQTSLYFCASSDNSILFFGSGTQLSVL.